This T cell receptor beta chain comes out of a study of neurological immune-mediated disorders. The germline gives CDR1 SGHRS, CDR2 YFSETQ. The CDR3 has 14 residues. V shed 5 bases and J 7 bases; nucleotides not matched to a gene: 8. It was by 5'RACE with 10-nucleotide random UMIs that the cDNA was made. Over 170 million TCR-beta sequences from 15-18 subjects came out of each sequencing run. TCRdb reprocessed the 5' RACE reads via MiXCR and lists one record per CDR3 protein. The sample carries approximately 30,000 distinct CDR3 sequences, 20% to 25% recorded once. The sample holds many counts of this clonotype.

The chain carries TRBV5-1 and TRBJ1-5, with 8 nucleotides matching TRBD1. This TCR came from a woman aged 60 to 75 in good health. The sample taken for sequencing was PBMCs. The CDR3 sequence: CASSPGQGGQPQHF. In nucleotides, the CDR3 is TGCGCCAGCAGTCCCGGACAGGGTGGGCAGCCCCAGCATTTT.